Detailed here is one T cell receptor (beta chain). The data stem from a study of T cell changes during pregnancy in multiple sclerosis. Clones were read by immunoSEQ multiplex PCR, and TCRdb kept only the in-frame ones, dropping some. The sample yields about 42,000 clones, 88% seen once. CDR1 is SGHAT, CDR2 FQNNGV, per germline. Trimming took 8 bases from V and 6 from J, leaving 20 bases between them. The CDR3 runs 15 residues. This sequence joins TRBV11-2 and TRBJ2-1; D perhaps matches TRBD1 (6 bases). The sample in question was CD4+ T cells from peripheral blood mononuclear cells, obtained in the second trimester of pregnancy. The receptor comes from a female donor with multiple sclerosis, enrolled in a pregnancy study. The CDR3 coding sequence is TGTGCCAGCTGGTCTCCGGCAGGGGCCCGCAATGAGCAGTTCTTC. Translating gives CASWSPAGARNEQFF.